This T cell receptor beta chain was found in a study of early stage breast cancer tumors. Background on the study: About 80% of the 16 invasive tumors were ER+, PR+ and HER2-. Whole-study results and caveats: Chain pairing and CD4, CD8 or FOXP3 expression were not captured. Blood repertoires resembled normal breast more than tumor. Enriched TCRB sequences shared across patients were mostly commonly generated sequences.

The V gene's germline CDR1 is SNHLY and CDR2 FYNNEI. V was cut by 3 bases and J by 5 bases, with 14 bases left in between. The CDR3 totals 14 residues. On this clone itself: Antigen unknown.

The table came from immunoSEQ multiplex PCR; TCRdb's copy has only in-frame clones and leaves some out. The table lists 69,000 or so clones, 80% of them singletons. The chain has TRBV2 and TRBJ2-7; a weak D match, TRBD2 (6 bases). The clonotype was recovered from a person aged 35-50 years with breast cancer. Sample: blood. Here the CDR3 reads CASSDVAGTDEQYF. The CDR3, as DNA: TGTGCCAGCAGTGATGTGGCAGGGACTGACGAGCAGTACTTC.